The rows below give T cell receptor beta chains drawn from one sample of a study of blood T cell repertoires in COVID-19. Using immunoSEQ multiplex PCR, the repertoire was profiled, and TCRdb retains in-frame clones only, with some absent. The table has 160,000 or so clones, approximately 80% seen once. Sequenced material: peripheral blood. The source is a human donor in a cohort sampled during active COVID-19. CDR3s include the opening cysteine and the closing phenylalanine or tryptophan. D genes are given only for firm matches. The size of a clone is reported for some rows only, either as once, few or many, or as a class for expanded clones.

d_gene	j_gene	v_gene	abundance	CDR3aa	CDR3nt
-	TRBJ2-7	TRBV30	-	CAWSVDRPGDEQYF	TGTGCCTGGAGTGTGGACCGACCCGGGGACGAGCAGTACTTC
-	TRBJ1-1	TRBV4-1	-	CASSLSSRGEDMNTEAFF	TGCGCCAGCAGCCTCTCCAGTCGAGGGGAGGACATGAACACTGAAGCTTTCTTT
TRBD2	TRBJ2-1	TRBV6-5	few	CASRLAGGNEQFF	TGTGCCAGCAGGTTAGCGGGAGGTAATGAGCAGTTCTTC
TRBD1	TRBJ1-5	TRBV19	-	CASRDFGTGQNQPQHF	TGTGCCAGTAGGGATTTTGGGACAGGGCAGAATCAGCCCCAGCATTTT
-	TRBJ1-4	TRBV7-2	many	CASSFEAGEKLFF	TGTGCCAGCAGCTTCGAGGCGGGAGAAAAACTGTTTTTT
TRBD1	TRBJ1-6	TRBV5-4	few	CASSTDRGNSPLHF	TGTGCCAGCAGCACGGACAGGGGTAATTCACCCCTCCACTTT
-	TRBJ2-7	TRBV28	-	CASSPGRASFSSYEQYF	TGTGCCAGCAGTCCCGGGAGAGCCTCTTTTAGCTCCTACGAGCAGTACTTC
-	TRBJ2-7	TRBV19	-	CASSISVVYEQYF	TGTGCCAGTAGTATATCGGTGGTATACGAGCAGTACTTC
TRBD1	TRBJ2-7	TRBV11-2	-	CASSQDRVYEQYF	TGTGCCAGCAGCCAGGACAGGGTTTACGAGCAGTACTTC
-	TRBJ1-2	TRBV2	-	CASSKDEGPLWEYGYTF	TGTGCCAGCAGTAAAGACGAGGGTCCCCTTTGGGAGTATGGCTACACCTTC
TRBD1	TRBJ2-7	TRBV5-1	-	CASSSPGQGNEQYF	TGCGCCAGCAGCTCTCCGGGACAGGGCAACGAGCAGTACTTC